This T cell receptor beta chain was profiled in a study of blood T cell repertoires in COVID-19. Study details: COVID-19 samples from acute and convalescent phases originated in the United States, Italy and Spain. T cells, B-cell-depleted T cells, or PBMCs supplied cDNA or gDNA.

The CDR3 consists of 14 residues. Germline V gene data show CDR1 as SEHNR and CDR2 as FQNEAQ (reference sequence). The V gene end was trimmed by 5 bases and the J gene end by 5 bases; junction bases not matched to a gene: 4. As handled by the study authors: Amplification of reference gene primers was used by the study to estimate nucleated cell counts. Here immunoSEQ multiplex PCR was the method, and the copy in TCRdb shows in-frame clones only, minus some. V and J calls and clone size come straight from that table; D and trimming were deduced from the DNA. The sample lists around 130,000 clones; around 87% were seen once.

The sequenced material came from peripheral blood. The rearrangement uses TRBV7-9 and TRBJ2-7; 12 nucleotides agree with TRBD1. This receptor was taken from an older man with active COVID-19. The CDR3, as DNA: TGTGCCAGCAGCACGGGACAGGGGGCCCACGAGCAGTACTTC. Encoded protein: CASSTGQGAHEQYF.